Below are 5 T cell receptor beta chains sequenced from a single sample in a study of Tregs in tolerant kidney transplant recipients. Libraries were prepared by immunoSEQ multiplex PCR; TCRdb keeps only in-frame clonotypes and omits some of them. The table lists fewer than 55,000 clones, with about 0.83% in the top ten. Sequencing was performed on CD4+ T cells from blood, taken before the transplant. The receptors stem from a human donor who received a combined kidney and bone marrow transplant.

CDR3 sequence: CASSEPSGGPSYEQYF. Partial CDR3 DNA: TGTGCCAGCAGTGAACCTAGCGGGGGACCCTCCTACGAG. The chain employs TRBV6-1 and TRBJ2-7; 10 nucleotides match TRBD2. Read data end 3 residues before the CDR3 end; the end is taken from the germline J gene. CDR1 MNHNS and CDR2 SASEGT come from the germline V gene. The CDR3 extends over 16 amino acids. J was trimmed by 0 bases and V by 2 bases; bases with no gene match: 4.

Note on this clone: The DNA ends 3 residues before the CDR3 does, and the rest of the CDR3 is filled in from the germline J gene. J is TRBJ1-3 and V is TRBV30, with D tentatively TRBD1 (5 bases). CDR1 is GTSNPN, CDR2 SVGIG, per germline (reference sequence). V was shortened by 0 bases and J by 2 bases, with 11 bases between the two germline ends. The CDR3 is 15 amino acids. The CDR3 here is CAWSVRGIAGNTIYF. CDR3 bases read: TGTGCCTGGAGTGTACGGGGGATTGCTGGAAACACC.

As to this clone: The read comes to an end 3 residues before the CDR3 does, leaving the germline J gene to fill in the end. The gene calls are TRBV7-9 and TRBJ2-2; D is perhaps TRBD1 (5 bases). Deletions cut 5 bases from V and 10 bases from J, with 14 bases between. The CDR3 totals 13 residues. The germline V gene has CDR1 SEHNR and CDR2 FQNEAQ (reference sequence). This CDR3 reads CASSPRTPEELFF. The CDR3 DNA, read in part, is TGTGCCAGCAGCCCCCGGACACCGGAGGAG.

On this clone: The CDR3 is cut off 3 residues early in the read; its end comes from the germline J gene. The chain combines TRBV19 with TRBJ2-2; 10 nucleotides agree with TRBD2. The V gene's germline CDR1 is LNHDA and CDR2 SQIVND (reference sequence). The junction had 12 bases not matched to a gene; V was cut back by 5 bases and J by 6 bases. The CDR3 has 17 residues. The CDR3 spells CASSGGTGTSVAGELFF. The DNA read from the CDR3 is TGTGCCAGTAGTGGCGGGACCGGGACTAGCGTAGCCGGGGAG.

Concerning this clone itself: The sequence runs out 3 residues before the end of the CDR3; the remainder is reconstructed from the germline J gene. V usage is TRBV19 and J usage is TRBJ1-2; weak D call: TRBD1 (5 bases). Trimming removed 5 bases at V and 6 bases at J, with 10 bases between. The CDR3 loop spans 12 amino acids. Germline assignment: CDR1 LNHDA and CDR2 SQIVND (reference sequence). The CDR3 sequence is CASSPPGDGYTF. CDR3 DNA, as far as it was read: TGTGCCAGTAGTCCCCCGGGGGATGGC.